This T cell receptor (beta chain) was identified during a study of cytomegalovirus exposure and HLA in healthy donors. As regards this clone: Its target is unknown.

The CDR3 covers 16 residues. Trimming pared 3 bases from V and 1 base from J, leaving 13 bases between. Per germline, CDR1 LNHDA and CDR2 SQIVND (reference sequence). 13 Jbeta primers and 60 Vbeta primers were used for the PCR. Assay: immunoSEQ multiplex PCR; the TCRdb copy retains only in-frame clones and omits some. The sample holds about 150,000 clones, roughly 78% seen once. Study results and caveats: HLA alleles were associated with fewer than 20,000 TCR beta sequences in a later analysis at 0.05 false discovery rate. Common viral pathogens (according to a later analysis) appeared linked to several of the most significant clusters. As was reported, the HLA-A and HLA-B alleles of most subjects were accurately predicted from TCR beta sequences.

The receptor's source is a man in his fifties in good health and CMV-seropositive. The chain links TRBV19 to TRBJ1-5; maybe TRBD1 (5 bases). Material for sequencing was PBMCs. CDR3 region: CASSILGQGSNQPQHF. The CDR3 bases are TGTGCCAGTAGTATTTTGGGGCAGGGAAGCAATCAGCCCCAGCATTTT. Supplemented by reference TRBV19 and TRBJ1-5, the full variable domain reads DGGITQSPKYLFRKEGQNVTLSCEQNLNHDAMYWYRQDPGQGLRLIYYSQIVNDFQKGDIAEGYSVSREKKESFPLTVTSAQKNPTAFYLCASSILGQGSNQPQHFGDGTRLSIL.